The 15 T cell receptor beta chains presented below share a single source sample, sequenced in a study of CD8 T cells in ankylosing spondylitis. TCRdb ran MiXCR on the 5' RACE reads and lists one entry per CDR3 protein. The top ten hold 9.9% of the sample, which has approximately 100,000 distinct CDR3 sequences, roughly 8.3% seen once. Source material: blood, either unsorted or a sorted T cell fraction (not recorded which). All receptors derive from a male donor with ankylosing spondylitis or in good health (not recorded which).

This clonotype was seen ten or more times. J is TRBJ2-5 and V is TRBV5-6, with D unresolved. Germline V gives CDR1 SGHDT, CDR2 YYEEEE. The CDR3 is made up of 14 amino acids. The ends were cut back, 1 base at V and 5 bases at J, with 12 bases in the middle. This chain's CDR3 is CASSLKGVEETQYF. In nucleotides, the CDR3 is TGTGCCAGCAGCTTGAAAGGCGTGGAGGAGACCCAGTACTTC. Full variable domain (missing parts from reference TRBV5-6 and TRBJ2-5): DAGVTQSPTHLIKTRGQQVTLRCSPKSGHDTVSWYQQALGQGPQFIFQYYEEEERQRGNFPDRFSGHQFPNYSSELNVNALLLGDSALYLCASSLKGVEETQYFGPGTRLLVL.

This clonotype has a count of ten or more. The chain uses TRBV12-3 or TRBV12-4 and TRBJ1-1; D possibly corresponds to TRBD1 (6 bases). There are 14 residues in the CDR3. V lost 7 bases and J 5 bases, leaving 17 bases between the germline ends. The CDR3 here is CASTILGGLTEAFF. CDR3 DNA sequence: TGTGCCAGCACTATCTTGGGGGGGCTAACTGAAGCTTTCTTT.

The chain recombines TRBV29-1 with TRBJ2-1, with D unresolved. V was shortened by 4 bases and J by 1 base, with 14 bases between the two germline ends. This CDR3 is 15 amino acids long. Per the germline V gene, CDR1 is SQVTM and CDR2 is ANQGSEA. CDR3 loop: CSVGHLTRSYNEQFF. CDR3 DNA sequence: TGCAGCGTTGGGCATTTGACCCGATCCTACAATGAGCAGTTCTTC.

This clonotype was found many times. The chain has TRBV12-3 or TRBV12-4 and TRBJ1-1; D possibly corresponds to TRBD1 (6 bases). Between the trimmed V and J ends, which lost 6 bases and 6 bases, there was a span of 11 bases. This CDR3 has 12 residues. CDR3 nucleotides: TGTGCCAGCAGGCATACAGGGCCTGAAGCTTTCTTT. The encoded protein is CASRHTGPEAFF.

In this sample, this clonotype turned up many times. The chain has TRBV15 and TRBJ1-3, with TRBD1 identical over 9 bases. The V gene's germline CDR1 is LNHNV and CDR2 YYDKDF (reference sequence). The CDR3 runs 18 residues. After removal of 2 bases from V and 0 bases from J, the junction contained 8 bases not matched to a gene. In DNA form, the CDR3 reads TGTGCCACCAGCAGACGCAAGACAGGGGGGAGCTCTGGAAACACCATATATTTT. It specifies CATSRRKTGGSSGNTIYF.

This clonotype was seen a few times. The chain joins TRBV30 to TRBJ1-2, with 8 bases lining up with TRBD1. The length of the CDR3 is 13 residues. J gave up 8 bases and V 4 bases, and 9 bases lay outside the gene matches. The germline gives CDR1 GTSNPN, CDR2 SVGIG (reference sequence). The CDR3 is CAWNRDRSMGYTF. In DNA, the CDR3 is TGTGCCTGGAACCGGGACAGGTCTATGGGCTACACCTTC.

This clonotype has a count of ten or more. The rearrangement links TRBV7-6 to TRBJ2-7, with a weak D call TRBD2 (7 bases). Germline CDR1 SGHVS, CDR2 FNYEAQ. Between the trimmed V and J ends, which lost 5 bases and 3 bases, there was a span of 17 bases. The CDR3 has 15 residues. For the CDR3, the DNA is TGTGCCAGCAGCAAGGGGAGGGGGGAGCACTACGAGCAGTACTTC. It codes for CASSKGRGEHYEQYF.

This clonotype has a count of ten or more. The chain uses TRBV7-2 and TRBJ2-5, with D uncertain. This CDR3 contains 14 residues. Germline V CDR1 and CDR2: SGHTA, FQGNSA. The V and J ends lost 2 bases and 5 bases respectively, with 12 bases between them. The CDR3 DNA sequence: TGTGCCAGCAGCTTATTGGGGATGGGGGAGACCCAGTACTTC. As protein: CASSLLGMGETQYF.

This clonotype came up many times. The CDR3 here is CASSALLGPYTEAFF. In nucleotides, the CDR3 is TGTGCCAGTAGTGCCCTGTTAGGGCCCTACACTGAAGCTTTCTTT. The genes are TRBV19 and TRBJ1-1; no reliable D call. The CDR3 is 15 residues long. Germline V CDR1 and CDR2: LNHDA, SQIVND (reference sequence). Trimming removed 5 bases from V and 3 bases from J, with 16 bases in between.

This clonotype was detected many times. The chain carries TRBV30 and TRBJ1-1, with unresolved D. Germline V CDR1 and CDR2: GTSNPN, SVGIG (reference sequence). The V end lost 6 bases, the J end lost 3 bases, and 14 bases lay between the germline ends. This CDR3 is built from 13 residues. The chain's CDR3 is CACRRARDTEAFF. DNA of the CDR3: TGTGCCTGCCGCCGCGCGAGGGACACTGAAGCTTTCTTT.

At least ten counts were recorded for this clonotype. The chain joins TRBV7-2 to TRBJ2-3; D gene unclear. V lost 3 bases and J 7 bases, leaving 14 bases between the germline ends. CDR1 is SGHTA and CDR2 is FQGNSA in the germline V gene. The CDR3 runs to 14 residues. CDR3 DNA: TGTGCCAGCAGCTTTTACTTACCGGAGAATACGCAGTATTTT. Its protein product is CASSFYLPENTQYF. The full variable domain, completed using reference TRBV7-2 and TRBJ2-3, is GAGVSQSPSNKVTEKGKDVELRCDPISGHTALYWYRQSLGQGLEFLIYFQGNSAPDKSGLPSDRFSAERTGGSVSTLTIQRTQQEDSAVYLCASSFYLPENTQYFGPGTRLTVL.

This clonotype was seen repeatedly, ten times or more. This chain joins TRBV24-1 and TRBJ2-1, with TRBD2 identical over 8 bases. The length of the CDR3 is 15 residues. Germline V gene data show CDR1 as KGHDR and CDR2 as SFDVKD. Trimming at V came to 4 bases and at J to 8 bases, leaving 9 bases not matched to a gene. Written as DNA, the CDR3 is TGTGCCACCAGTGAGACCGGGACTAGAATTCATGAGCAGTTCTTC. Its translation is CATSETGTRIHEQFF.

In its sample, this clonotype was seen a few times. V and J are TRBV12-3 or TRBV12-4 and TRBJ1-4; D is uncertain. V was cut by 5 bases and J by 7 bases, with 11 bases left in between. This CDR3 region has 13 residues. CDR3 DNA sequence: TGTGCCAGCAGTGAACTCAGCGGTGAAAAACTGTTTTTT. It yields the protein CASSELSGEKLFF.

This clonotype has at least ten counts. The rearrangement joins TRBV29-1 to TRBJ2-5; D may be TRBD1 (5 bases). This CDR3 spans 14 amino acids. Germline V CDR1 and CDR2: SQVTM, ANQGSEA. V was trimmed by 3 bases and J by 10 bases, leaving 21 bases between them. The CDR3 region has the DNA TGCAGCGTTGATGGGGCCGTGGTGGGCTTTGACCAGTACTTC. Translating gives CSVDGAVVGFDQYF.

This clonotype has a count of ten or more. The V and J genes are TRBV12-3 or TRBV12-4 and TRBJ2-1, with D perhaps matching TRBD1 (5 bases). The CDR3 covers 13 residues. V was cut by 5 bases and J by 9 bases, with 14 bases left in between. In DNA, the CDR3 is TGTGCCAGCAGTCCCCCGTGGGGCAGTGAGCAGTTCTTC. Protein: CASSPPWGSEQFF.